The source of this T cell receptor (beta chain) is a study of cytomegalovirus exposure and HLA in healthy donors (dated by TCRdb to the late 2010s). The study in broad terms: An earlier analysis of 587 of the donors reported 276 Gb of sequence data and about 120 million unique TCR beta sequences obtained from about 179 million T cells. Roughly 300 gigabases of sequencing data and 91 million or so unique TCR sequences made up an early release that covered approximately 620 HLA-typed donors. The genetic ancestry cluster associated with self-reported Caucasian donors included 65% to 90% of the 300 to 400 genotyped donors. The study aimed to test whether signatures of past pathogen exposure could be identified by cataloging public T cell receptors. The study used immunosequencing to profile the T cell repertoires of hundreds of subjects and linked those repertoires to cytomegalovirus serostatus. Along with the roughly 670-subject first cohort, a separate validation cohort of 120 different subjects was used. To predict cytomegalovirus infection status, the study brought together high-throughput TCR immunosequencing, statistical association of individual TCRs with disease status, and machine learning. To study patterns of TCR occurrence, a later analysis re-analyzed previously published TCR beta repertoires from 550 to 800 donors and added high-resolution HLA genotyping. In the later analysis, no new phenotypic data were used to find candidate immune exposures; instead, reliance was placed on TCR beta sequences and their occurrence across donors. An earlier analysis of a few hundred of the donors applied high-throughput TCR beta sequencing to assess whether each TCR beta V gene segment acted as functional or pseudogenic. Donor age, sex, ethnicity and CMV serostatus were compiled together with the repertoire data. A later genetic analysis took genome-wide SNP genotypes for about 55% of the 666 donors and used that subset as a discovery cohort. All discovery cohort repertoires had been generated on a single sequencing platform. Both class I and class II loci were covered by HLA typing, at four-digit resolution. Typing coverage differed by locus: A, B, C, DRB1 and DQB1 were typed in roughly 620-630 donors, DQA1 in roughly 500, DPA1 in around 610, and DPB1 in around 440. A handful of DR-DQ haplotypes were handled as single units for association and clustering because linkage in the cohort was strong. Among 300 to 450 genotyped donors of the cohort, an average of around 240,000 unique TCR beta nucleotide sequences were sequenced per donor, roughly 20% of them non-productive.

Library method: the immunoSEQ multiplex PCR assay. For the multiplex PCR, a mixture combining 60 forward primers for TCR Vbeta segments and 13 reverse primers for TCR Jbeta segments was used. The CDR3 region of rearranged TCR beta genes was amplified from genomic DNA with a multiplex PCR assay. Amplified TCR beta libraries were sequenced as 87-base-pair reads on the Illumina HiSeq System. Per the original workflow: A later analysis tallied roughly 76 million unique TCR beta chains across the 700 or so repertoires, and approximately 9.9 million of those chains were shared by two or more donors. Raw reads were error-corrected and collapsed into unique sequences by a nearest-neighbor algorithm in which closely related sequences were merged to remove PCR and sequencing errors. V, D and J gene segments were assigned by aligning CDR3 sequences to IMGT reference sequences. Each retained sequence needed at least a six-nucleotide match to both a V gene segment and a J gene segment. Rearrangements were classified as productive when the CDR3 lacked stop codons and remained in frame with V and J, and all other rearrangements were classified as non-productive. CDR3 was defined by IMGT convention, running from the second conserved V-encoded cysteine to the conserved J-encoded phenylalanine. The earlier analysis of approximately 590 of the donors excluded any sequence lacking an unambiguous match to a single V gene segment. In an earlier analysis of several hundred of the donors, V segments were called functional above 56.7% productive rearrangements and were called segregating when the between-donor standard deviation exceeded 5%. A statistical classification framework was built for diagnosing cytomegalovirus status from the catalog of TCR beta chain sequences. V and J gene assignment, in a later analysis, came from comparing TCR nucleotide sequences with IMGT/GENE-DB human TR gene sequences. In a later analysis, CDR3 sequences and most-parsimonious VDJ recombination scenarios were assigned using the TCRdist pipeline. In a later analysis, each TCR beta chain was defined by its CDR3 amino acid sequence together with its V-gene family, and reads lacking a unique V-gene family were excluded. To address suspected cross-contamination and a sequencing artifact, a later analysis removed 450 to 700 highly shared, low-generation-probability nucleotide sequences. For each public chain, a later analysis derived a clonal expansion index from normalized ranks of inferred template counts within each repertoire. A later analysis computed generation probabilities with a VDJ recombination model fitted to out-of-frame rearrangements, and checked the results against IGoR. In a later analysis, hypergeometric tests were used to score TCR-TCR, TCR-HLA and TCR-CMV co-occurrence, with a repertoire-size bias correction applied to TCR pairs. False discovery rates were estimated in a later analysis by permuting HLA or CMV assignments 20 times. In a later analysis, co-occurring TCRs were grouped using DBSCAN, with TCRdist sequence similarity added in when clustering inside HLA-allele-positive subsets. Co-occurrence clustering excluded repertoires with fewer than 30,000 or more than 120,000 public chains, plus five with anomalous nucleotide sharing. In TCRdb, the immuneACCESS table is reduced to in-frame sequences with V and J assigned. These tables do not hold every clone; where another copy was compared, an unresolved V gene accounts for under half, and the others remain unexplained. V and J calls and clone size are copied from that table; D and trimming were computed from the DNA. The sample profile shows more than 95,000 clones; about 70% of them were found once. The top ten clonotypes cover approximately 3% of the sample.

Per the germline V gene, SQVTM is the CDR1 and ANQGSEA is the CDR2. Counted from cysteine to phenylalanine, this CDR3 has 13 amino acids. Only the CDR3 portion is preserved as DNA: 39 bases, with reading frame beginning at the first base. Deletion took 8 bases off V and 2 bases off J, with a span of 14 bases between the germline ends. In total, about 650 healthy bone marrow donors made up the cohort. At the time of sampling, every cohort member was nominally healthy, though immune exposures that went unrecorded were likely present. The donor tested CMV seronegative, placing the donor among the 352 seronegative members of the cohort. A peripheral blood sample was provided by each donor, and peripheral blood mononuclear cells were used for TCR beta sequencing. The Qiagen DNeasy Blood Extraction Kit was used to extract genomic DNA from the blood cell samples. With regard to this clone: The target of this receptor is not known. Base quality data are lacking; no much larger clone is found one base away.

The investigation overall reported the following: Linkage disequilibrium might explain the correlated functional status among segregating V segments, but an unknown experimental factor could not be ruled out. The classifier was reported to diagnose cytomegalovirus status with high specificity and sensitivity in both the original cohort and the validation cohort. Some IMGT-functional V segments, including TRBV6-2 and TRBV6-3, could not be told apart with the 87-base-pair reads, so those segments were excluded. The presence/absence analyses assumed that sequencing depth was roughly uniform across donors, and that assumption may not be true. In a later genetic analysis, fewer N-insertions in productive TCRs were reported among donors in an Asian-associated ancestry cluster than the roughly 700-donor mean. A further reported finding was that TCR beta sequences accurately predicted the HLA-A and HLA-B alleles for most subjects in the first cohort. According to a later analysis, TCR association rates differed among HLA loci, with DRB1 alleles showing the most associated TCRs and HLA-C alleles showing the fewest. In a later analysis, HLA-associated TCR beta chains were found to be more clonally expanded and to have lower generation probabilities than equally common non-associated chains. Because HLA typing was missing for some donors at each locus, association tests included only the typed subset. When HLA alleles, especially DR and DQ, strongly co-occurred, attributing TCR associations to individual alleles was difficult. Across donors, most TCR sequences were observed very rarely, whereas some public TCRs were present in many individuals. Approximately 16 rarely observed V segments, including chromosome 9 orphons, were excluded from the earlier analysis of several hundred of the donors because counts were too low. An association between a missense DCLRE1C variant and V-gene and J-gene trimming of TCR beta chains was found in a later genetic analysis and replicated in an independent cohort. Specific HLA alleles were associated with roughly 17,000 TCR beta sequences at a false discovery rate of 0.05 in a later analysis. In vitro tests confirmed that three of the cytomegalovirus-associated TCR beta chains recognize cytomegalovirus antigens. An earlier analysis of approximately 500 of the donors showed that most TCR beta V segments appeared in productive rearrangements either about 87% or about 30% of the time, which broadly matched IMGT annotations. A cluster of highly shared sequence variants was judged likely to represent a technical artifact of the sequencing pipeline. Only TCR beta chains were sequenced in this cohort, and the absence of alpha or paired-chain data limited detectable features. The study gave a list of 150 to 200 TCR beta chains associated with cytomegalovirus. A later analysis found that most CMV-associated TCR beta chains appeared HLA-restricted, with HLA associations seemingly driven largely by CMV exposure. It was suggested by the authors that the approach could potentially be generalized to other disease states and immunological phenotypes. CMV serostatus was the only immune exposure information available for the cohort. In a later analysis, several top co-occurrence clusters were reported to appear linked to parvovirus B19, influenza, CMV and Epstein-Barr virus.

The sequence was collected from a man aged 25-45 years in good health and CMV-seronegative. This sequence uses TRBV29-1 and TRBJ2-3; the D gene is perhaps TRBD2, from 6 matching bases. Sample: PBMCs. The CDR3 loop reads CSLGGGTTDTQYF. The DNA is TGCAGCTTGGGGGGAGGTACCACAGATACGCAGTATTTT.